The source of this TCR beta chain is a study of T cells in Graves' hyperthyroidism and ophthalmopathy. Turning to the study itself: Specimen type is peripheral blood, collected at initial diagnosis prior to any treatment. Study conclusions and caveats: Appearing also in blood were most of the thyroid clonotypes expanded above 0.001.

Remarks on this clonotype: What it binds is not known.

The ends were cut back, 4 bases at V and 6 bases at J, with 14 bases in the middle. This CDR3 contains 14 residues. Germline V gives CDR1 LGHNA, CDR2 YSLEER. What was amplified from RNA transcripts were TCR beta CDR3 regions. Primed by the HTBI set, a first-round RT-PCR was run on the TCR CDR3. MiXCR, applied by TCRdb to the multiplex PCR reads, yields one record per CDR3 protein. In the table there are 600,000 to 650,000 distinct CDR3 sequences, less than 25% of which are singletons. Sequenced sample: blood. The V and J genes are TRBV4-3 and TRBJ2-3; D is undetermined. This receptor was identified in a man under 40 with Graves' ophthalmopathy. The CDR3 here is CASSPPGLQDTQYF. For the CDR3, the DNA is TGCGCCAGCAGCCCGCCGGGTCTTCAGGATACGCAGTATTTT.